A selection of T cell receptor beta chains follows, all from one sample in a study of OX40 agonist ivuxolimab in advanced cancers. Sequencing used immunoSEQ multiplex PCR; TCRdb keeps in-frame clones, though not all of them. Of tens of thousands of clones in the sample, about four fifths are singletons; the top ten hold around 0.77%. The sample here was CD4+ or CD8+ T cells sorted from blood, taken in a trial of the OX40 agonist ivuxolimab. The receptors were gathered from an adult with an advanced solid tumor such as melanoma, head and neck, liver or kidney cancer. The CDR3 runs from the conserved cysteine through the conserved F or W. A D gene is named only where the DNA matches it firmly. Size is stated for part of the rows, as once, few or many counts, or as a class when the clone is expanded.

J	V	D	size	CDR3	DNA
TRBJ2-2	TRBV5-1	.	few	CASSSRTTLGELFF	TGCGCCAGCAGCTCCCGGACTACCCTCGGGGAGCTGTTTTTT
TRBJ2-6	TRBV27	.	.	CASSLQGANVLTF	TGTGCCAGCAGTTTACAGGGGGCCAACGTCCTGACTTTC
TRBJ2-3	TRBV4-2	TRBD2	.	CASSQLYGATSGESTDTQYF	TGTGCCAGCAGCCAATTGTATGGGGCGACTAGCGGGGAGAGCACAGATACGCAGTATTTT
TRBJ2-3	TRBV10-2	.	.	CASSTRQPSTDTQYF	TGCGCCAGCAGTACCCGACAGCCTAGCACAGATACGCAGTATTTT
TRBJ1-3	TRBV10-2	.	.	CASSEQAGNTIYF	TGCGCCAGCAGTGAACAGGCCGGAAACACCATATATTTT
TRBJ2-5	TRBV4-2	.	.	CASSQGNSGPFQETQYF	TGTGCCAGCAGCCAAGGCAATAGCGGACCCTTCCAAGAGACCCAGTACTTC
TRBJ1-5	TRBV4-1	TRBD1	.	CVSSPAPGQRIHSNQPQHF	TGCGTCAGCAGCCCGGCACCGGGACAGCGAATTCACAGCAATCAGCCCCAGCATTTT
TRBJ2-5	TRBV6-1	.	.	CASSEGGVSQETQYF	TGTGCCAGCAGTGAAGGGGGGGTCAGCCAAGAGACCCAGTACTTC
TRBJ2-2	TRBV10-3	.	.	CAISEPGRNTGELFF	TGTGCCATCAGTGAACCGGGACGGAACACCGGGGAGCTGTTTTTT
TRBJ2-1	TRBV2	TRBD2	.	CASSESGTSGGEQFF	TGTGCCAGCAGTGAATCTGGGACTAGCGGGGGGGAGCAGTTCTTC
TRBJ1-2	TRBV14	.	.	CASSRGHFYGYTF	TGTGCCAGCAGCCGCGGACACTTCTATGGCTACACCTTC
TRBJ2-4	TRBV5-1	.	once	CASSSVPGTGEDIQYF	TGCGCCAGCAGCTCGGTGCCCGGGACGGGGGAGGACATTCAGTACTTC
TRBJ1-5	TRBV6-6	TRBD1	.	CASTYGGGMGQPQHF	TGTGCCAGCACCTACGGAGGGGGCATGGGTCAGCCCCAGCATTTT
TRBJ1-6	TRBV28	.	.	CATRGGSSYNSPLHF	TGTGCCACCCGGGGGGGGTCCTCCTATAATTCACCCCTCCACTTT
TRBJ1-1	TRBV7-2	.	.	CASSETPLQGAFF	TGTGCCAGCAGCGAGACCCCGTTACAGGGAGCTTTCTTT
TRBJ2-7	TRBV19	TRBD2	.	CASSPDTSGTFYEQYF	TGTGCCAGTAGCCCTGACACTAGCGGAACCTTCTACGAGCAGTACTTC
TRBJ1-1	TRBV29-1	.	.	CSVGGVSSTEAFF	TGCAGCGTTGGGGGGGTATCGAGCACTGAAGCTTTCTTT
TRBJ1-4	TRBV28	TRBD1	.	CATGQGNEKLFF	TGTGCCACCGGACAGGGAAATGAAAAACTGTTTTTT
TRBJ2-5	TRBV11-2	TRBD1	few	CASSFQGAFRETQYF	TGTGCCAGCAGCTTCCAGGGGGCGTTCAGAGAGACCCAGTACTTC
TRBJ1-2	TRBV5-1	.	.	CASRQTSGDYGYTF	TGCGCCAGCAGACAAACTTCAGGGGACTATGGCTACACCTTC
TRBJ2-3	TRBV2	.	.	CASMGASTDTQYF	TGTGCCAGCATGGGGGCTAGCACAGATACGCAGTATTTT
TRBJ2-3	TRBV19	TRBD2	.	CASSIDASGGAVTDTQYF	TGTGCCAGTAGTATAGACGCTAGCGGGGGAGCAGTTACAGATACGCAGTATTTT
TRBJ2-1	TRBV7-3	.	.	CASSLGTHDNEQFF	TGTGCCAGCAGCCTCGGGACTCACGACAATGAGCAGTTCTTC
TRBJ2-6	TRBV6-5	TRBD1	.	CASSSYRGNGANVLTF	TGTGCCAGCAGTTCCTACAGGGGGAATGGGGCCAACGTCCTGACTTTC
TRBJ2-7	TRBV28	TRBD1	few	CASSDTGAKYF	TGTGCCAGCAGCGACACAGGGGCGAAGTACTTC
TRBJ2-5	TRBV29-1	.	once	CSVEGRQGETQYF	TGCAGCGTTGAAGGTCGGCAGGGAGAGACCCAGTACTTC
TRBJ1-1	TRBV28	.	.	CASSLSIRAYLNTEAFF	TGTGCCAGCAGTTTATCGATCCGTGCCTACTTGAACACTGAAGCTTTCTTT
TRBJ2-7	TRBV19	.	.	CASSIQVEPNYEQYF	TGTGCCAGTAGTATTCAGGTAGAACCCAACTACGAGCAGTACTTC
TRBJ1-2	TRBV15	TRBD1	.	CATSRGQNYGYTF	TGTGCCACCAGCAGGGGACAGAACTATGGCTACACCTTC
TRBJ2-2	TRBV5-1	TRBD2	.	CASSLEGTSGRPTNTGELFF	TGCGCCAGCAGCTTGGAAGGGACTAGCGGGAGACCGACGAACACCGGGGAGCTGTTTTTT
TRBJ2-2	TRBV7-9	.	.	CASSSYNTGELFF	TGTGCCAGCAGCTCATACAACACCGGGGAGCTGTTTTTT
TRBJ1-4	TRBV25-1	.	.	CASSDPGVLNEKLFF	TGTGCCAGCAGTGATCCGGGAGTTCTTAATGAAAAACTGTTTTTT
TRBJ1-6	TRBV4-1	TRBD1	.	CASSLTGQTMLPLHF	TGCGCCAGCAGCCTGACGGGACAGACAATGTTACCCCTCCACTTT
TRBJ2-7	TRBV5-5	.	.	CASSLSAGTPLYGQYF	TGTGCCAGCAGCTTGTCTGCAGGAACCCCCCTCTACGGGCAGTACTTC
TRBJ2-3	TRBV19	.	.	CASSNRAATDTQYF	TGTGCCAGTAGTAACCGGGCCGCGACAGATACGCAGTATTTT
TRBJ2-7	TRBV2	.	.	CASLYSGATYEQYF	TGTGCCAGCCTATACAGTGGGGCAACCTACGAGCAGTACTTC
TRBJ2-6	TRBV27	.	.	CASSLRNSGANVLTF	TGTGCCAGCAGTTTACGGAACTCTGGGGCCAACGTCCTGACTTTC
TRBJ1-4	TRBV5-4	.	.	CASSSDVGSGKLFF	TGTGCCAGCAGCTCCGACGTGGGGAGTGGGAAACTGTTTTTT
TRBJ2-5	TRBV5-1	.	.	CASSGGSFGGETQYF	TGCGCCAGCAGCGGGGGGTCCTTCGGGGGAGAGACCCAGTACTTC
TRBJ2-5	TRBV27	.	.	CASSSHSVETQYF	TGTGCCAGCAGTTCGCACTCGGTCGAGACCCAGTACTTC
TRBJ2-6	TRBV29-1	.	once	CSVFEQNGANVLTF	TGCAGCGTTTTCGAGCAGAATGGGGCCAACGTCCTGACTTTC
TRBJ2-2	TRBV7-3	.	.	CASSLEGPTIFGELFF	TGTGCCAGCAGCTTAGAAGGGCCCACTATCTTCGGGGAGCTGTTTTTT
TRBJ1-1	TRBV5-1	.	.	CASRGGGTEAFF	TGCGCCAGCAGAGGGGGAGGCACTGAAGCTTTCTTT
TRBJ1-2	TRBV7-2	TRBD1	.	CASSTGQGEGGYTF	TGTGCCAGCAGCACAGGACAGGGGGAGGGTGGCTACACCTTC
TRBJ2-7	TRBV11-2	TRBD2	.	CASSLRGGGAEQYF	TGTGCCAGCAGCTTACGAGGCGGGGGGGCCGAGCAGTACTTC
TRBJ2-3	TRBV28	.	few	CASSLKYTQYF	TGTGCCAGCAGTTTAAAGTATACGCAGTATTTT
TRBJ2-1	TRBV6-1	.	.	CASSDRHPDRRYTYNEQFF	TGTGCCAGCAGTGACAGACACCCGGACCGCAGATACACCTACAATGAGCAGTTCTTC
TRBJ2-1	TRBV7-2	.	.	CASSSPRRGNEQFF	TGTGCCAGCAGCTCCCCTCGACGGGGCAATGAGCAGTTCTTC
TRBJ2-2	TRBV9	.	.	CASSGLEGWTGELFF	TGTGCCAGCAGTGGTTTGGAGGGTTGGACCGGGGAGCTGTTTTTT
TRBJ2-3	TRBV4-1	.	once	CAASKGTGVIRDTQYF	TGCGCCGCAAGCAAGGGAACGGGAGTTATACGAGATACGCAGTATTTT
TRBJ1-2	TRBV28	.	.	CASSLEVYGYTF	TGTGCCAGCAGTCTAGAGGTTTATGGCTACACCTTC
TRBJ2-1	TRBV19	TRBD1	few	CASSMGDSPTWNEQFF	TGTGCCAGTAGTATGGGGGACAGCCCAACTTGGAATGAGCAGTTCTTC
TRBJ2-2	TRBV10-3	.	.	CASTALVNTGELFF	TGTGCCAGCACCGCCCTTGTGAACACCGGGGAGCTGTTTTTT
TRBJ1-1	TRBV9	.	few	CASSPDIGTEAFF	TGTGCCAGCAGCCCCGACATAGGGACTGAAGCTTTCTTT
TRBJ2-3	TRBV5-4	.	once	CASSLRQLGDTQYF	TGTGCCAGCAGCTTGCGACAGCTCGGAGATACGCAGTATTTT
TRBJ2-3	TRBV28	TRBD1	.	CASIGTGGWGTDTQYF	TGTGCCAGCATAGGGACAGGTGGTTGGGGCACAGATACGCAGTATTTT
TRBJ2-4	TRBV5-5	.	.	CASSSRGAQAKNIQYF	TGTGCCAGCAGCTCGAGGGGGGCCCAAGCCAAAAACATTCAGTACTTC
TRBJ2-1	TRBV5-1	.	.	CASSLLPAGNEQFF	TGCGCCAGCAGCTTGCTCCCCGCAGGGAATGAGCAGTTCTTC